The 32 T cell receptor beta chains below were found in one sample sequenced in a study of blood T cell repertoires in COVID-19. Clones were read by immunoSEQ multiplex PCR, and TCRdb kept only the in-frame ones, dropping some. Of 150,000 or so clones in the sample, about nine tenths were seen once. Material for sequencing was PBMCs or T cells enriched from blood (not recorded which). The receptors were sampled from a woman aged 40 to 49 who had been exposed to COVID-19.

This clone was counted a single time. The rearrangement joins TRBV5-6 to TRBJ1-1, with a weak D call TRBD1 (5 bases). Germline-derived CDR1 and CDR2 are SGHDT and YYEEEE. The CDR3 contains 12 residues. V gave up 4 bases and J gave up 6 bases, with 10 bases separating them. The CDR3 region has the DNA TGTGCCAGCAGCCGAGGCAGGGCTGAAGCTTTCTTT. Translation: CASSRGRAEAFF.

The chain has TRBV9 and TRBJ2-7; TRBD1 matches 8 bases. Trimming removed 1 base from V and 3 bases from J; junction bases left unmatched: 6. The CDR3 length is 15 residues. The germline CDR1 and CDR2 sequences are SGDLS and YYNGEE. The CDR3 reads CASSVTQGAVYEQYF. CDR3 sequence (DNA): TGTGCCAGCAGCGTAACCCAGGGGGCAGTCTACGAGCAGTACTTC.

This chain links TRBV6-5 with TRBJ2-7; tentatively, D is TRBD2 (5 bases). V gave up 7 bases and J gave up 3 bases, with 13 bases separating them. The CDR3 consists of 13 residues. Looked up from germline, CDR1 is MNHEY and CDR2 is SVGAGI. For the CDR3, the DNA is TGTGCCAGCACCCGGGATTACGACTACGAGCAGTACTTC. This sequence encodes CASTRDYDYEQYF.

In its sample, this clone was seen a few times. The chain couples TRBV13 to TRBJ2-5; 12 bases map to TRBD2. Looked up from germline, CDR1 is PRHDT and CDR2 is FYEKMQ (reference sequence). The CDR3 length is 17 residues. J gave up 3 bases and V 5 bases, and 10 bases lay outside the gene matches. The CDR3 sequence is CASSPGLAGTNEETQYF. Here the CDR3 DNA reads TGTGCCAGCAGCCCAGGACTAGCGGGGACTAATGAAGAGACCCAGTACTTC.

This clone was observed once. CDR3 sequence: CASSSGQTSSNQPQHF. DNA for the CDR3: TGTGCCAGCAGTTCAGGACAGACCTCGAGCAATCAGCCCCAGCATTTT. V and J are TRBV28 and TRBJ1-5; a weak D match, TRBD1 (6 bases). CDR1 MDHEN and CDR2 SYDVKM come from the germline V gene. V lost 4 bases and J lost 1, with 14 bases in between. The length of the CDR3 is 16 residues.

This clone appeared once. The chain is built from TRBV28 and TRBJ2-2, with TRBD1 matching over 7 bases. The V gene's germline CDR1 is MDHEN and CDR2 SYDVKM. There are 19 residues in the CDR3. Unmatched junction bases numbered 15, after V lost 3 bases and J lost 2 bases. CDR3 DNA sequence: TGTGCCAGCAGTTTGATTCCCTGGACAGGTACAGATAACACCGGGGAGCTGTTTTTT. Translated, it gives CASSLIPWTGTDNTGELFF.

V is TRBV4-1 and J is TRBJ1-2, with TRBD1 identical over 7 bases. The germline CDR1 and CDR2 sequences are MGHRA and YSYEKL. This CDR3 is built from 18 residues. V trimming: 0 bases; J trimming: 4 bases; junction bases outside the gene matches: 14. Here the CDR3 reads CASSQDAGQAESSYGYTF. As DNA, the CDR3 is TGCGCCAGCAGCCAAGATGCCGGACAGGCAGAAAGTAGCTATGGCTACACCTTC.

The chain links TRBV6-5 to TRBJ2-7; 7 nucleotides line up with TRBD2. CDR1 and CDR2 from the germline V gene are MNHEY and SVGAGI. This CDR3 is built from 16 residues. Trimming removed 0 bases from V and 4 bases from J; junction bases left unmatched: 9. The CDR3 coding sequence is TGTGCCAGCAGTTACTCCCCTCACGGGGGGATTTACGAGCAGTACTTC. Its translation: CASSYSPHGGIYEQYF.

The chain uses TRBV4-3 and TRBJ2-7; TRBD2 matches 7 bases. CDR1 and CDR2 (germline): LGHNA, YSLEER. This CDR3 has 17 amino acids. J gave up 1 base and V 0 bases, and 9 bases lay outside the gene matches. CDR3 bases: TGCGCCAGCAGCCAAGATCTAGGGCTAGCGGATTCCTACGAGCAGTACTTC. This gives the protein CASSQDLGLADSYEQYF.

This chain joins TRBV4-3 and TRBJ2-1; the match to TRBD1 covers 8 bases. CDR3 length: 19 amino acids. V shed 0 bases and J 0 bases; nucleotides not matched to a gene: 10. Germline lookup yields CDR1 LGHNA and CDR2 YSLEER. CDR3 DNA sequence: TGCGCCAGCAGCCAAGATTGGCAGGGGGCCCCCGGCTCCTACAATGAGCAGTTCTTC. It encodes CASSQDWQGAPGSYNEQFF.

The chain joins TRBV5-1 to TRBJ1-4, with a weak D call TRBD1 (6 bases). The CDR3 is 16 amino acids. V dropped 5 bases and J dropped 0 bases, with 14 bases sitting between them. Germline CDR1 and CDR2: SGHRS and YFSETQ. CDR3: CASRPGQPATNEKLFF. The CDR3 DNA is TGCGCCAGCAGGCCGGGACAACCTGCAACTAATGAAAAACTGTTTTTT.

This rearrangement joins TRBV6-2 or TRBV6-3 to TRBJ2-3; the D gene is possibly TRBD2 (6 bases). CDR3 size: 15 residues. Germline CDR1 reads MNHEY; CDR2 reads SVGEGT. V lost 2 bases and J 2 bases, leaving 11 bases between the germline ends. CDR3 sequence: CASSYTGVSTDTQYF. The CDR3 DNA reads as TGTGCCAGCAGTTACACGGGAGTCTCCACAGATACGCAGTATTTT.

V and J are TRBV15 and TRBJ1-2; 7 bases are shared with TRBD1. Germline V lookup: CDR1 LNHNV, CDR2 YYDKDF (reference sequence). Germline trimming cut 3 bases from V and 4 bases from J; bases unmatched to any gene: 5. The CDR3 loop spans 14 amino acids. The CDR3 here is CATSSRQGGYGYTF. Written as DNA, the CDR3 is TGTGCCACCAGCAGTCGACAGGGAGGCTATGGCTACACCTTC.

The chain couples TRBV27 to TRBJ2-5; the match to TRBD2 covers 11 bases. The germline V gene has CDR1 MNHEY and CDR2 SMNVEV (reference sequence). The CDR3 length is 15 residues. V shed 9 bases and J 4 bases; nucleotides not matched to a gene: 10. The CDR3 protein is CASRVAGGPVETQYF. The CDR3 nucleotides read TGTGCCAGTCGGGTAGCGGGGGGGCCCGTAGAGACCCAGTACTTC.

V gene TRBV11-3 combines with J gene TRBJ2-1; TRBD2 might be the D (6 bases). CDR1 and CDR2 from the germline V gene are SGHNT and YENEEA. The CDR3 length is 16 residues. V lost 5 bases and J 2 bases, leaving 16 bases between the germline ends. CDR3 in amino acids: CASSDTGTLTYNEQFF. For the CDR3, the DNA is TGTGCCAGCAGCGATACCGGGACTTTAACCTACAATGAGCAGTTCTTC.

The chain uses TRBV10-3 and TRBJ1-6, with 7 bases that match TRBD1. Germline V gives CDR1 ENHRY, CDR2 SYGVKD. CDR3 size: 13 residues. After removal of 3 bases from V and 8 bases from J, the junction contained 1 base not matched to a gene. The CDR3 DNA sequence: TGTGCCATCAGTGAACAGGGGCATTCACCCCTCCACTTT. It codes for CAISEQGHSPLHF.

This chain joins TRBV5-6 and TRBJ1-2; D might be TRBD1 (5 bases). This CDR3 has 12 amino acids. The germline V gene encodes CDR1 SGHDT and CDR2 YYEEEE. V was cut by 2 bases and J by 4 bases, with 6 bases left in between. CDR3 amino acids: CASSLQAYGYTF. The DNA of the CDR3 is TGTGCCAGCAGCTTACAGGCCTATGGCTACACCTTC.

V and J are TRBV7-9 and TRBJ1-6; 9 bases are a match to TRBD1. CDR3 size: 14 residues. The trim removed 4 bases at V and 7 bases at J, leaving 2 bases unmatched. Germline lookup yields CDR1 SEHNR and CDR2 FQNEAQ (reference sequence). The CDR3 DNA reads TGTGCCAGCAGCTCGACAGGGGGGAATTCACCCCTCCACTTT. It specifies CASSSTGGNSPLHF.

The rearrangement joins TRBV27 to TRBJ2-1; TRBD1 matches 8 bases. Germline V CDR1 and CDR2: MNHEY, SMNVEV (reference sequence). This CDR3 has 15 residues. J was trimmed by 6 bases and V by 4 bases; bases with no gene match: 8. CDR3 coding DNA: TGTGCCAGCAGTTCGCTTGGACAGGGAGGCAATGAGCAGTTCTTC. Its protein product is CASSSLGQGGNEQFF.

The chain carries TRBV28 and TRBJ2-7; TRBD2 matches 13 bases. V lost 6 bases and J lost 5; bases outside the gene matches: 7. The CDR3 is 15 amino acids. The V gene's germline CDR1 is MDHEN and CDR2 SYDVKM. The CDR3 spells CASSHTSGRGNEQYF. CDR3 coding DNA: TGTGCCAGCAGCCATACTAGCGGGAGGGGGAACGAGCAGTACTTC.

CDR3 DNA sequence: TGCGCCAGCAGCCGAGACAGGGGAACCGGGGAGCTGTTTTTT. This gives the protein CASSRDRGTGELFF. The chain employs TRBV4-3 and TRBJ2-2; 8 positions agree with TRBD1. Trimming took 4 bases from V and 5 from J; bases not matched to a gene: 3. The germline CDR1 and CDR2 sequences are LGHNA and YSLEER. The CDR3 is made up of 14 amino acids.

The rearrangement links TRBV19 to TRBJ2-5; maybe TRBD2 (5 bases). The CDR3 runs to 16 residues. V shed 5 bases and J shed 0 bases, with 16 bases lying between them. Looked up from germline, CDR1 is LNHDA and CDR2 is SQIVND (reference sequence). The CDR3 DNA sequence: TGTGCCAGTAGTCCGCAACCCCGAGCGGACCAAGAGACCCAGTACTTC. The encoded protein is CASSPQPRADQETQYF.

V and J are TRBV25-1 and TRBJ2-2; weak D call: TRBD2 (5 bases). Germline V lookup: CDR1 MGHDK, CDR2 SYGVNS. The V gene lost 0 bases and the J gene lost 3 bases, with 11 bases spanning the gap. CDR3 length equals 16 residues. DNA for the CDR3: TGTGCCAGCAGTGAATATGGTGGAGGTCACACCGGGGAGCTGTTTTTT. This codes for CASSEYGGGHTGELFF.

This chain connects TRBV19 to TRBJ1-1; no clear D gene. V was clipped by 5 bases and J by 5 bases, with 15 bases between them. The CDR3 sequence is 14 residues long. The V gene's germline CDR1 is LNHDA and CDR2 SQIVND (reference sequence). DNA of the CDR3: TGTGCCAGTAGTGGACTTCCCTGGGAAACTGAAGCTTTCTTT. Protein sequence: CASSGLPWETEAFF.

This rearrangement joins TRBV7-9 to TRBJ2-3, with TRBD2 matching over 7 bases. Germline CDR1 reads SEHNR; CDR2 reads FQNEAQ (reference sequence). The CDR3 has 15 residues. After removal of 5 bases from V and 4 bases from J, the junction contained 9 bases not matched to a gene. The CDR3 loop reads CASSPRAGVADTQYF. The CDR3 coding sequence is TGTGCCAGCAGCCCCCGCGCGGGAGTCGCAGATACGCAGTATTTT.

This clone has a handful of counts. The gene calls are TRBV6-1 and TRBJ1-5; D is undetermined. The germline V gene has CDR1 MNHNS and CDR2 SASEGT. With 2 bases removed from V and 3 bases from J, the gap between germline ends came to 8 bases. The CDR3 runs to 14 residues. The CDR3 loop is CASSENDYNQPQHF. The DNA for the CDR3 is TGTGCCAGCAGTGAAAACGACTACAATCAGCCCCAGCATTTT.

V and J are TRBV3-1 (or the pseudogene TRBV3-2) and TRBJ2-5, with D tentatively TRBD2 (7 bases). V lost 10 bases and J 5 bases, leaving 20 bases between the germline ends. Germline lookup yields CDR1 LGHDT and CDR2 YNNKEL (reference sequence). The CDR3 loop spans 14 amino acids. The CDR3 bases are TGTGCCACCACGGGGGGCAGGGAGCGGGAGACCCAGTACTTC. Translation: CATTGGRERETQYF.

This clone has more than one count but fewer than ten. The CDR3 DNA is TGTGCCAGCAGCGTAGCTATTAACGGGATGAACACTGAAGCTTTCTTT. Amino acids: CASSVAINGMNTEAFF. The J gene is TRBJ1-1, the V gene TRBV9; D call uncertain. V lost 0 bases, J lost 0 bases, and 12 bases lay in between. The CDR3 covers 16 residues. Germline V gives CDR1 SGDLS, CDR2 YYNGEE.

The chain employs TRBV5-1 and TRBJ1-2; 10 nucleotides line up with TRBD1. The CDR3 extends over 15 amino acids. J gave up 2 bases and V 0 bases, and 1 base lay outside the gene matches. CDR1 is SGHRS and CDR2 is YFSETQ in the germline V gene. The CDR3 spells CASSLAGQGNYGYTF. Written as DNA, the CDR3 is TGCGCCAGCAGCTTGGCGGGACAGGGGAACTATGGCTACACCTTC.

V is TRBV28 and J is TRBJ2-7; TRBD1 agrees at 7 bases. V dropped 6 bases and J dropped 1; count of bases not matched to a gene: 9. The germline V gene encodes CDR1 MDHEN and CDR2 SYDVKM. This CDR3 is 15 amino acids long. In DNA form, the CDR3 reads TGTGCCAGCAGCCAAGGACAGGTCATGTCCTACGAGCAGTACTTC. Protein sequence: CASSQGQVMSYEQYF.

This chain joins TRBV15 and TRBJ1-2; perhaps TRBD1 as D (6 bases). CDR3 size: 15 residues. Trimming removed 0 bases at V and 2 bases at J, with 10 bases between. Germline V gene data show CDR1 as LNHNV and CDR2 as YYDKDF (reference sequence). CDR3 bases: TGTGCCACCAGCAGAGATCGGACAGCGAACTATGGCTACACCTTC. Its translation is CATSRDRTANYGYTF.

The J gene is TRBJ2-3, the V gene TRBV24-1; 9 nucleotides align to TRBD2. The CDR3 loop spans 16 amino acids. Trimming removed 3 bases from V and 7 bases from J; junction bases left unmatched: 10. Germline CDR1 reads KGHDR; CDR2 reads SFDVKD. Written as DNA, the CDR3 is TGTGCCACCAGTGATGAACGAGCGGGAGGTGGTAATACGCAGTATTTT. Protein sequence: CATSDERAGGGNTQYF.